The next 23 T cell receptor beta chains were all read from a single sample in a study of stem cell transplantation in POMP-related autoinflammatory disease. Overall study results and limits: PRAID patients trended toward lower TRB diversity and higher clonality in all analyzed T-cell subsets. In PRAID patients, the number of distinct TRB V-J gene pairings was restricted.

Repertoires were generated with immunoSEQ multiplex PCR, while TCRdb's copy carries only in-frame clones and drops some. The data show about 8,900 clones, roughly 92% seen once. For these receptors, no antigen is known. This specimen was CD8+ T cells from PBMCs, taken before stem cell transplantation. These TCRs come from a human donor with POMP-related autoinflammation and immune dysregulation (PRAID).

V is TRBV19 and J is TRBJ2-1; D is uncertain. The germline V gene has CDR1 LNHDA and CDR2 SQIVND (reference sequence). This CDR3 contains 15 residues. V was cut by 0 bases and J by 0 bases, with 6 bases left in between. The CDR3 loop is CASSIDTSSYNEQFF. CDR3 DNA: TGTGCCAGTAGTATAGATACCAGCTCCTACAATGAGCAGTTCTTC. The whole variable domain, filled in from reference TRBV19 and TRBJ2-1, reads DGGITQSPKYLFRKEGQNVTLSCEQNLNHDAMYWYRQDPGQGLRLIYYSQIVNDFQKGDIAEGYSVSREKKESFPLTVTSAQKNPTAFYLCASSIDTSSYNEQFFGPGTRLTVL.

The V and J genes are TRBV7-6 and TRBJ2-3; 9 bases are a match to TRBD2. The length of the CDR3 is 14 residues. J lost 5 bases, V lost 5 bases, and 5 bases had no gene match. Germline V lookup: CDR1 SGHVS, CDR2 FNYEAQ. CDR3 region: CASSGAGGLDTQYF. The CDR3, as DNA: TGTGCCAGCAGCGGGGCGGGGGGGTTAGATACGCAGTATTTT.

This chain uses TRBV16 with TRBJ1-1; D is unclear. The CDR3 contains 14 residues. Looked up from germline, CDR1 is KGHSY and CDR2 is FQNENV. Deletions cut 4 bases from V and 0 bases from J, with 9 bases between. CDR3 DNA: TGTGCCAGCAGCCGCTCGGCCATGAACACTGAAGCTTTCTTT. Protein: CASSRSAMNTEAFF.

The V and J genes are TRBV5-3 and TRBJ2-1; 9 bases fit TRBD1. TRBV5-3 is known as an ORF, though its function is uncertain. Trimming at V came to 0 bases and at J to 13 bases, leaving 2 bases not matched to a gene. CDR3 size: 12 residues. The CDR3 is CARSLAGQGQFF. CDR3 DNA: TGTGCCAGAAGCTTGGCGGGACAGGGACAGTTCTTC.

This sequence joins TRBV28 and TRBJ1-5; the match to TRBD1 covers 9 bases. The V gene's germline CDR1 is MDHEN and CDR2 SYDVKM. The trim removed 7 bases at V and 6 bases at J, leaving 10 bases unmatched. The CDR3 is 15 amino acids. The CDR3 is CASTGDRVMSQPQHF. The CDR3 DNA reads TGTGCCAGCACCGGGGACAGGGTAATGTCTCAGCCCCAGCATTTT.

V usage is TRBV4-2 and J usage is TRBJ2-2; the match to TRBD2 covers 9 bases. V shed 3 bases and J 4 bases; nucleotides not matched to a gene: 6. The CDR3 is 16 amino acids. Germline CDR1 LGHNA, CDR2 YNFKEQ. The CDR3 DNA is TGTGCCAGCAGCCAGAAGAGCGGGGGGTTCACCGGGGAGCTGTTTTTT. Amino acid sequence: CASSQKSGGFTGELFF.

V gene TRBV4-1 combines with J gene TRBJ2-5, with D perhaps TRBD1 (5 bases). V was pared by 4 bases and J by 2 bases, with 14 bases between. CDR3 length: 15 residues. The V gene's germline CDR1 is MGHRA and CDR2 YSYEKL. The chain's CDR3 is CASSPRTRSQETQYF. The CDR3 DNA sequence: TGCGCCAGCAGCCCCAGGACACGATCTCAAGAGACCCAGTACTTC.

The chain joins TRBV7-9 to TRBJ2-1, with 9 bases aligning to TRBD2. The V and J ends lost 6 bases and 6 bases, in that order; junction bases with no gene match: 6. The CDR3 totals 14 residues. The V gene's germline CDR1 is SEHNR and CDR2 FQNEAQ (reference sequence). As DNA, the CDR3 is TGTGCCAGCAGTTCGGGACTAGCTTTCAATGAGCAGTTCTTC. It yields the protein CASSSGLAFNEQFF.

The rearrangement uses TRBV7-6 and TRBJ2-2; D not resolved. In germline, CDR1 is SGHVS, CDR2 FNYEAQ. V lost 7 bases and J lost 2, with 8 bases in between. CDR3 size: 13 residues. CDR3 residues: CASTGLNTGELFF. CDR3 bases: TGTGCCAGCACGGGCCTCAACACCGGGGAGCTGTTTTTT.

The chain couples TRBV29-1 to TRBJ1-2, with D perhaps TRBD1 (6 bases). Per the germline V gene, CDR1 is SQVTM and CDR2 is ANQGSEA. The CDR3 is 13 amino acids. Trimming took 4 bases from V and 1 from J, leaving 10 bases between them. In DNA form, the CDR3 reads TGCAGCGTTGTGAACAGGGATAACTATGGCTACACCTTC. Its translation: CSVVNRDNYGYTF.

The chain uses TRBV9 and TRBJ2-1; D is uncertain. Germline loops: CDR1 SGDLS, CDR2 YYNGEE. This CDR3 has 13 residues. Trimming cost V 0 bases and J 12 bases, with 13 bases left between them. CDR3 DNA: TGTGCCAGCAGCGTAGCTTCCGGGCGTTGGCAGTTCTTC. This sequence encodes CASSVASGRWQFF.

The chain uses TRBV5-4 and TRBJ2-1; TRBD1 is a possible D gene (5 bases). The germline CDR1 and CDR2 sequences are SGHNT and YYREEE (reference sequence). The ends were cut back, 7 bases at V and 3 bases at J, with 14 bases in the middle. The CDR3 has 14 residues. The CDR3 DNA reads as TGTGCCAGCGGGGCGGCCCCCTTCTACAATGAGCAGTTCTTC. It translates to CASGAAPFYNEQFF.

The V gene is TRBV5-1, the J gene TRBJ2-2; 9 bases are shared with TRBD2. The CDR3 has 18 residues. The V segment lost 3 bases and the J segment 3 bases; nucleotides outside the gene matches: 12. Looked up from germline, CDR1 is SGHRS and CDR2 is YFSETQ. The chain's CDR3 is CASSSRIASGGYTGELFF. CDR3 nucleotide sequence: TGCGCCAGCAGCTCCCGAATTGCCAGCGGGGGGTACACCGGGGAGCTGTTTTTT. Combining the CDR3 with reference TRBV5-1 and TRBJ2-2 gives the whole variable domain KAGVTQTPRYLIKTRGQQVTLSCSPISGHRSVSWYQQTPGQGLQFLFEYFSETQRNKGNFPGRFSGRQFSNSRSEMNVSTLELGDSALYLCASSSRIASGGYTGELFFGEGSRLTVL.

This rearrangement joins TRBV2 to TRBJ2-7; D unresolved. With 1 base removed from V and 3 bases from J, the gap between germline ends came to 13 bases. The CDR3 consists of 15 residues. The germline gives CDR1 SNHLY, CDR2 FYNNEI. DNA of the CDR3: TGTGCCAGCAGTGAAGAAAGCCAGAAAAGCTACGAGCAGTACTTC. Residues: CASSEESQKSYEQYF.

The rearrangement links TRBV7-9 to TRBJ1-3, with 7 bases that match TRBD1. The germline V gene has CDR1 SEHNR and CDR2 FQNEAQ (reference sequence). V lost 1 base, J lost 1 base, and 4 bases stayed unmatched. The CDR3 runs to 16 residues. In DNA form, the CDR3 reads TGTGCCAGCAGCTTAGTAGACAGGGCTTCTGGAAACACCATATATTTT. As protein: CASSLVDRASGNTIYF.

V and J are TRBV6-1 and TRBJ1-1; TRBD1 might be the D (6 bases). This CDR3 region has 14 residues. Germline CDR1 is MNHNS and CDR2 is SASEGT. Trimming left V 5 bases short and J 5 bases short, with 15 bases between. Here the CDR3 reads CASSSGGAQTEAFF. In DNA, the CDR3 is TGTGCCAGCAGTTCTGGGGGGGCGCAGACTGAAGCTTTCTTT.

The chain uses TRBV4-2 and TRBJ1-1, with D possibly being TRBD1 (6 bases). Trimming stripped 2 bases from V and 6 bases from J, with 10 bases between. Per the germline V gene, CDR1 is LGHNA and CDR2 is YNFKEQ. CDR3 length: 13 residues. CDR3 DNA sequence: TGTGCCAGCAGCCAAAAAGGGGGATCTGAAGCTTTCTTT. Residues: CASSQKGGSEAFF.

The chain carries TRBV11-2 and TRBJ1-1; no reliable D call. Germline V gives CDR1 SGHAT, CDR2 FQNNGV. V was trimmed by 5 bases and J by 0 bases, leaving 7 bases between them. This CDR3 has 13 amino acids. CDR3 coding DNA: TGTGCCAGCAGCACTCCCCTGAACACTGAAGCTTTCTTT. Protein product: CASSTPLNTEAFF.

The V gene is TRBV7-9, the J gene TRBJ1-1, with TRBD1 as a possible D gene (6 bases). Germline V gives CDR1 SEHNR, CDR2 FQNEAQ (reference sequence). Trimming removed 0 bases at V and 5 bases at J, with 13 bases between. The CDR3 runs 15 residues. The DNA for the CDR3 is TGTGCCAGCAGCTTAGCCTCGGGGGCGCAGACTGAAGCTTTCTTT. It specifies CASSLASGAQTEAFF.

CDR3 sequence reads: CASSSRTGATDTQYF. The CDR3 coding sequence is TGTGCCAGCAGCTCTAGGACAGGGGCTACAGATACGCAGTATTTT. The rearrangement uses TRBV7-9 and TRBJ2-3; 9 bases align to TRBD1. This CDR3 contains 15 residues. The ends lost 4 bases at V and 3 bases at J; junction bases unmatched: 5. The V gene's germline CDR1 is SEHNR and CDR2 FQNEAQ (reference sequence).

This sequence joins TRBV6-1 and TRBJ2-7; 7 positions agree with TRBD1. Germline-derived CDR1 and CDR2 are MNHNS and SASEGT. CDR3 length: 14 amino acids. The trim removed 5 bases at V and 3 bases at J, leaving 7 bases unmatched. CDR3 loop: CASSRTGAGYEQYF. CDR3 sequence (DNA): TGTGCCAGCAGTAGAACAGGGGCAGGCTACGAGCAGTACTTC.

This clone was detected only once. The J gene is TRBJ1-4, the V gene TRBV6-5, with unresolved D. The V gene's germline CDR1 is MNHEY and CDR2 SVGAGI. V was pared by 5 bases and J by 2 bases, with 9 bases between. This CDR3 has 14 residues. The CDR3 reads CASSEGGTNEKLFF. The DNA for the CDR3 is TGTGCCAGCAGTGAGGGTGGGACTAATGAAAAACTGTTTTTT.

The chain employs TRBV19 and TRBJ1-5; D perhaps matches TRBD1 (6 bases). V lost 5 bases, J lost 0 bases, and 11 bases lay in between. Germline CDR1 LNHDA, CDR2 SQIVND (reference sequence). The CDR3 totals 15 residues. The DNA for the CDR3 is TGTGCCAGTAGTGCCGGGACATTTAGCAATCAGCCCCAGCATTTT. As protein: CASSAGTFSNQPQHF.